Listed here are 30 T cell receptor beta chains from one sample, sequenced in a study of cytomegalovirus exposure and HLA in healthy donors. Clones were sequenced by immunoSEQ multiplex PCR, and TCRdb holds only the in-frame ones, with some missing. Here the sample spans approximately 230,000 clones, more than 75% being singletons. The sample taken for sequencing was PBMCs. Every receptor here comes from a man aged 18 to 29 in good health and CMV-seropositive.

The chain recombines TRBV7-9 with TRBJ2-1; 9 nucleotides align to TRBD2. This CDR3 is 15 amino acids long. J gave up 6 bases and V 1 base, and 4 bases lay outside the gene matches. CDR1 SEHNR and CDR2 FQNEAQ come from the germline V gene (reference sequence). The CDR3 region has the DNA TGTGCCAGCAGCTTAGAACTAGCGGGTGCCAATGAGCAGTTCTTC. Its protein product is CASSLELAGANEQFF.

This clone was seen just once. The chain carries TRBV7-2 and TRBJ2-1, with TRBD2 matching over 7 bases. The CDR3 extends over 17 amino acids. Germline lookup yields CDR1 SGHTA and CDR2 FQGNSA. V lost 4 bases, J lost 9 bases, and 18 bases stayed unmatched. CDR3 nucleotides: TGTGCCAGCAGCTCCGTCACTAGCGTTGAGATTGGAGGTGAGCAGTTCTTC. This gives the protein CASSSVTSVEIGGEQFF.

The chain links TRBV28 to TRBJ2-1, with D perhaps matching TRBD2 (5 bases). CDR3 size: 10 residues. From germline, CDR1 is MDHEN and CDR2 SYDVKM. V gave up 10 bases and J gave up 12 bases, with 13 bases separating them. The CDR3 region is CATTGERQFF. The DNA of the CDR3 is TGTGCCACTACCGGGGAGCGGCAGTTCTTC.

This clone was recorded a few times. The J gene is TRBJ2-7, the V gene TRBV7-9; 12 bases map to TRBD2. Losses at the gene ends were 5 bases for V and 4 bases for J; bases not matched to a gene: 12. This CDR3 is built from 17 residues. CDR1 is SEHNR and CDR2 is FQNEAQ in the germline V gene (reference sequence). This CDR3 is CASSPNRIGLAGYEQYF. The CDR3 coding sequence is TGTGCCAGCAGCCCTAATCGGATTGGACTAGCGGGGTACGAGCAGTACTTC.

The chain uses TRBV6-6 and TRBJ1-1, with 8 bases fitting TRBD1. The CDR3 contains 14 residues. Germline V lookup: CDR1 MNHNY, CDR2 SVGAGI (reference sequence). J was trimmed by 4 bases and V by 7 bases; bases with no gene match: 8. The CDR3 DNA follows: TGTGCCAGCAATGAACAGGGGGATATCACTGAAGCTTTCTTT. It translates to CASNEQGDITEAFF.

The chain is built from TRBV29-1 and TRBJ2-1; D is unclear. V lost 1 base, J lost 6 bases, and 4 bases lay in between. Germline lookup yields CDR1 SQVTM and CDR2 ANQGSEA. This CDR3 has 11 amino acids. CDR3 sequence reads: CSVEGVNEQFF. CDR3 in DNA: TGCAGCGTTGAAGGGGTCAATGAGCAGTTCTTC.

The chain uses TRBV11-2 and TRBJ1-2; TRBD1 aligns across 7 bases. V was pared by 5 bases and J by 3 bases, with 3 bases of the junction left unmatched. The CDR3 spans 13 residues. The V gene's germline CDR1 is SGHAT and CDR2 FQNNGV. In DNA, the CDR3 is TGTGCCAGCAGCGTAGGGACAGACTATGGCTACACCTTC. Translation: CASSVGTDYGYTF.

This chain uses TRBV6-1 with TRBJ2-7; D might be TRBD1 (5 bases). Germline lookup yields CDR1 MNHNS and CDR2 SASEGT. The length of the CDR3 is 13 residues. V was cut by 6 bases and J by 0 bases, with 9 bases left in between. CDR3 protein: CASRRDSSYEQYF. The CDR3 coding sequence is TGTGCCAGCAGACGCGACAGCTCCTACGAGCAGTACTTC.

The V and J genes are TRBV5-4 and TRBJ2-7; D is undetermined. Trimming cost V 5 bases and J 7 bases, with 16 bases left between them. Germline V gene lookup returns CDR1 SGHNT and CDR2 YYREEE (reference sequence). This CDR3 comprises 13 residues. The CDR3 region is CASSRSDSREQYF. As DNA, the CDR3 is TGTGCCAGCAGTCGATCTGACTCCCGGGAGCAGTACTTC.

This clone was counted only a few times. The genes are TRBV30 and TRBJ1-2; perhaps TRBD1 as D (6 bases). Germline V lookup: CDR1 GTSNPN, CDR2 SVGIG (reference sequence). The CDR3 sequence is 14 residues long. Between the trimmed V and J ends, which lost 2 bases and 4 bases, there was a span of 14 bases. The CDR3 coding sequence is TGTGCCTGGAGTACCCGCGGACAGCCCTATGGCTACACCTTC. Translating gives CAWSTRGQPYGYTF.

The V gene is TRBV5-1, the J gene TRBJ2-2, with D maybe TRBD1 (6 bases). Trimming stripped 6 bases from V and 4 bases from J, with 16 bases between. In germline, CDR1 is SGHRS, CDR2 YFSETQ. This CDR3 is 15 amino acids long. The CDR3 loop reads CASMYRVGGTGELFF. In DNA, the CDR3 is TGCGCCAGCATGTACAGGGTCGGAGGCACCGGGGAGCTGTTTTTT. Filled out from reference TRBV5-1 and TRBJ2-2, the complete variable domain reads KAGVTQTPRYLIKTRGQQVTLSCSPISGHRSVSWYQQTPGQGLQFLFEYFSETQRNKGNFPGRFSGRQFSNSRSEMNVSTLELGDSALYLCASMYRVGGTGELFFGEGSRLTVL.

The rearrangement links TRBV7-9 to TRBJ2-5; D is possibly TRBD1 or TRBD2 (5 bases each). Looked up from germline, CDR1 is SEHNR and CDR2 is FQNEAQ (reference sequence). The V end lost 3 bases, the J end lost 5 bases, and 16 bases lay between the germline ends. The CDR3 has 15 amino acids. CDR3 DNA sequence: TGTGCCAGCAGCTTGGTCGGGGCGCGGAGGGAGACCCAGTACTTC. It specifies CASSLVGARRETQYF. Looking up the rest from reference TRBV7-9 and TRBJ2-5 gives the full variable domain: DTGVSQNPRHKITKRGQNVTFRCDPISEHNRLYWYRQTLGQGPEFLTYFQNEAQLEKSRLLSDRFSAERPKGSFSTLEIQRTEQGDSAMYLCASSLVGARRETQYFGPGTRLLVL.

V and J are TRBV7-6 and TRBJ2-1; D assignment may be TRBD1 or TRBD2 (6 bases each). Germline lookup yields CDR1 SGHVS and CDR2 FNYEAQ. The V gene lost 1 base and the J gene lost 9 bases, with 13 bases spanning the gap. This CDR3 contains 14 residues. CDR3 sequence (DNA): TGTGCCAGCAGCTTAGGCGGGACAATTCCTGAGCAGTTCTTC. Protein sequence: CASSLGGTIPEQFF.

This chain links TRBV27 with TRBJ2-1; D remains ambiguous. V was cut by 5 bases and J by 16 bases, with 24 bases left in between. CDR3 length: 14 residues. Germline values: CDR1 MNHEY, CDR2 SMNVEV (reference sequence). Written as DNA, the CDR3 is TGTGCCAGCAGTACCAATCGACGGACCCCCTATCGTTTCTTC. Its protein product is CASSTNRRTPYRFF.

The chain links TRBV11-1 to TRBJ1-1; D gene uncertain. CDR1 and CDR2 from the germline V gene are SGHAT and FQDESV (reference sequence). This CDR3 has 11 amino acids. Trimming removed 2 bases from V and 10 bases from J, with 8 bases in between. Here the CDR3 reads CASSLKGVAFF. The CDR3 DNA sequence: TGTGCCAGCAGCTTAAAGGGAGTAGCTTTCTTT.

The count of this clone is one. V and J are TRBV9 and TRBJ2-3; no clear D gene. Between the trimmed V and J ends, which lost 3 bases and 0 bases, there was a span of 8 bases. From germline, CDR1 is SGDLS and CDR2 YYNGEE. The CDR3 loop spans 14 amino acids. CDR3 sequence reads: CASSGQTSTDTQYF. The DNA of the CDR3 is TGTGCCAGCAGCGGTCAGACTAGCACAGATACGCAGTATTTT.

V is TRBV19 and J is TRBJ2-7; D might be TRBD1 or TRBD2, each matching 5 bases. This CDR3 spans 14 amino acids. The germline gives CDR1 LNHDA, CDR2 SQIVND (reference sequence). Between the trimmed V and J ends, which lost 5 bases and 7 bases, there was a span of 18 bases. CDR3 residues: CASSPGGPWGEQYF. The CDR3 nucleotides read TGTGCCAGTAGTCCTGGCGGGCCCTGGGGGGAGCAGTACTTC.

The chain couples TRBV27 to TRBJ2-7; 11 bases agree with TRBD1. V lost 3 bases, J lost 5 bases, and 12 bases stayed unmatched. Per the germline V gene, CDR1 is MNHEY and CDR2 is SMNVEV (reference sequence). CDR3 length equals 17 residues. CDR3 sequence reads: CASSFSAGDRGIHEQYF. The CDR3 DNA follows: TGTGCCAGCAGTTTTAGTGCTGGGGACAGGGGGATCCACGAGCAGTACTTC.

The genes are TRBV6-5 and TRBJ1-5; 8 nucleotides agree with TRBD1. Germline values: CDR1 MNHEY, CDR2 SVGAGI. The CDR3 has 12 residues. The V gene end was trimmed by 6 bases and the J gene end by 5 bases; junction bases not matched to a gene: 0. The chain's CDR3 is CASRTGDQPQHF. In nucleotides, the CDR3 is TGTGCCAGCAGGACAGGGGATCAGCCCCAGCATTTT.

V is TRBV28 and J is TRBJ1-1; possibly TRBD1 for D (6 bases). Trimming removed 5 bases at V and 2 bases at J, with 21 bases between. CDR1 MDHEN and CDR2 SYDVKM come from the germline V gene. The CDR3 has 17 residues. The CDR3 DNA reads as TGTGCCAGCAGTCCCCATATCCCCTACAGGGCCAACACTGAAGCTTTCTTT. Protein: CASSPHIPYRANTEAFF.

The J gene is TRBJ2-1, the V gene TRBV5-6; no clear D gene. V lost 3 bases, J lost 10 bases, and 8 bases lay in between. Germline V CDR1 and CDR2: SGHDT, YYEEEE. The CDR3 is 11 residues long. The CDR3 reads CASSWRREQFF. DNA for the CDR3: TGTGCCAGCAGCTGGCGAAGGGAGCAGTTCTTC.

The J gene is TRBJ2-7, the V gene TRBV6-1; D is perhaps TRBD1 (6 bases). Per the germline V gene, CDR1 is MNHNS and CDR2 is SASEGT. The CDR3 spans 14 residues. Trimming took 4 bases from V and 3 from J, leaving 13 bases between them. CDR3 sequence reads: CASSVGGRDYEQYF. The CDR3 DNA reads TGTGCCAGCAGTGTTGGGGGCCGTGACTACGAGCAGTACTTC.

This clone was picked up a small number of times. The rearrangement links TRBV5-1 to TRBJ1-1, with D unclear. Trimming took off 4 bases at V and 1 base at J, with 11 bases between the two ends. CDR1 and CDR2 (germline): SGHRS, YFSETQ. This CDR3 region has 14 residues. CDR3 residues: CASSPWTGNTEAFF. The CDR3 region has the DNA TGCGCCAGCAGCCCCTGGACTGGGAACACTGAAGCTTTCTTT.

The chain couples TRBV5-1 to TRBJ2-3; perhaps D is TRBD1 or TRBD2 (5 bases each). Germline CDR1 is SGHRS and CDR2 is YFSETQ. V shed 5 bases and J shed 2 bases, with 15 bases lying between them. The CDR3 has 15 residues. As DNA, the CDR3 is TGCGCCAGCAGAGTCGGGACGGCGGCCACAGATACGCAGTATTTT. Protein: CASRVGTAATDTQYF.

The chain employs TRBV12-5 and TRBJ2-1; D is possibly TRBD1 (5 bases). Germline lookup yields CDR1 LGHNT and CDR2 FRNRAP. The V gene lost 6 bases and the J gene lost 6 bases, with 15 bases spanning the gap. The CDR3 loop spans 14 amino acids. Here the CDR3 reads CASGSDSSLNEQFF. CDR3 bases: TGTGCTAGTGGATCTGACAGTTCCCTCAATGAGCAGTTCTTC.

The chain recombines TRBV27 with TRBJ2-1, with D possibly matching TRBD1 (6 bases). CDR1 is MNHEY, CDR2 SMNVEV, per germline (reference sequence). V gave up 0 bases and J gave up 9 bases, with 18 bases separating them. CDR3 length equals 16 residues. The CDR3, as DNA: TGTGCCAGCAGTTTATCTCCAGGGGTCCCACTTAGTGAGCAGTTCTTC. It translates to CASSLSPGVPLSEQFF.

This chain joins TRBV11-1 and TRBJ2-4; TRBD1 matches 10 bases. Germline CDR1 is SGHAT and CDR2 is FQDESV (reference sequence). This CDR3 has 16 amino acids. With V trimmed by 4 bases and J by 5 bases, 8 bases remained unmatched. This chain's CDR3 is CASSSNMGTGENIQYF. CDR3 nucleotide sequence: TGTGCCAGCAGCTCAAATATGGGGACAGGGGAAAACATTCAGTACTTC.

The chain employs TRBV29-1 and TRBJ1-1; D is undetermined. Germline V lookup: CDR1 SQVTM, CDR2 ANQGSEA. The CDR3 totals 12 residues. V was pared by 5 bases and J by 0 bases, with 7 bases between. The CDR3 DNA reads TGCAGCGTTAACAGAATGAACACTGAAGCTTTCTTT. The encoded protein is CSVNRMNTEAFF.

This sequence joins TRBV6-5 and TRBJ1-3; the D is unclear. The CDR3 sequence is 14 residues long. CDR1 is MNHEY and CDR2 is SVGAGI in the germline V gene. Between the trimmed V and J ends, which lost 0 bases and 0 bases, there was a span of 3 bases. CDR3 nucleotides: TGTGCCAGCAGTTACTCAGTCTCTGGAAACACCATATATTTT. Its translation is CASSYSVSGNTIYF.

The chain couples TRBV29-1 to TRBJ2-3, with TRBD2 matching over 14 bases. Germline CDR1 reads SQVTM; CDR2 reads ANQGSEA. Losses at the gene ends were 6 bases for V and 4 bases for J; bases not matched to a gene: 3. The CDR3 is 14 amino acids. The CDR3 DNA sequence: TGCAGCGTGGGGACTAGCGGGAGACCAGATACGCAGTATTTT. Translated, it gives CSVGTSGRPDTQYF.